A single sample gave rise to the 21 T cell receptor beta chains below, sequenced in a study of CD8 T cells in Susac syndrome. After extraction with the RNeasy kit, about 0.45 to 1 ug of the RNA was reverse transcribed using random hexamers. A single record per CDR3 protein comes from TCRdb applying MiXCR to the immunoSEQ multiplex PCR reads. The sample consists of some 130,000 distinct CDR3 sequences, 90% to 95% of them appearing once. The material sequenced was CD4+ T cells from PBMCs. These receptors were obtained from a human donor with multiple sclerosis.

The chain is built from TRBV18 and TRBJ2-7; TRBD2 matches 11 bases. Germline CDR1 reads KGHSH; CDR2 reads LQKENI. The CDR3 consists of 16 residues. Unmatched junction bases numbered 5, after V lost 4 bases and J lost 0 bases. The CDR3 region is CASSLSGTSGSYEQYF. CDR3 bases: TGTGCCAGCTCACTGTCCGGGACTAGCGGCTCCTACGAGCAGTACTTC. The full variable domain, rest sourced from reference TRBV18 and TRBJ2-7, is NAGVMQNPRHLVRRRGQEARLRCSPMKGHSHVYWYRQLPEEGLKFMVYLQKENIIDESGMPKERFSAEFPKEGPSILRIQQVVRGDSAAYFCASSLSGTSGSYEQYFGPGTRLTVT.

This clonotype was picked up one time. V usage is TRBV30 and J usage is TRBJ2-7; 8 bases align to TRBD1. V shed 2 bases and J 1 base; nucleotides not matched to a gene: 10. The CDR3 runs to 16 residues. CDR1 and CDR2 (germline): GTSNPN, SVGIG (reference sequence). CDR3 residues: CAWSPIGQGASYEQYF. CDR3 coding DNA: TGTGCCTGGAGTCCCATCGGACAGGGCGCTTCCTACGAGCAGTACTTC.

The chain links TRBV3-1 to TRBJ1-2; 9 nucleotides line up with TRBD1. CDR3 length: 15 amino acids. Germline lookup yields CDR1 LGHDT and CDR2 YNNKEL (reference sequence). J was trimmed by 6 bases and V by 6 bases; bases with no gene match: 11. In nucleotides, the CDR3 is TGTGCCAGCAGGGCTTCCGGGACAGGGAGCGATGGCTACACCTTC. It yields the protein CASRASGTGSDGYTF.

The chain is built from TRBV29-1 and TRBJ1-1; D is possibly TRBD1 (6 bases). CDR3 size: 12 residues. Trimming shortened V by 4 bases and J by 3 bases, and 9 bases separated the two germline ends. Per the germline V gene, CDR1 is SQVTM and CDR2 is ANQGSEA. In nucleotides, the CDR3 is TGCAGCGTTGCGCAGGGGTACACTGAAGCTTTCTTT. It codes for CSVAQGYTEAFF.

V usage is TRBV2 and J usage is TRBJ2-6, with unresolved D. Trimming left V 8 bases short and J 0 bases short, with 8 bases between. Germline CDR1 is SNHLY and CDR2 is FYNNEI. This CDR3 is built from 14 residues. CDR3 nucleotide sequence: TGTGCCAGCCGAGACCTCTCTGGGGCCAACGTCCTGACTTTC. This encodes CASRDLSGANVLTF.

This sequence joins TRBV30 and TRBJ1-5, with D perhaps matching TRBD1 (5 bases). Germline values: CDR1 GTSNPN, CDR2 SVGIG (reference sequence). Trimming removed 2 bases from V and 9 bases from J, with 14 bases in between. The CDR3 consists of 13 residues. In DNA, the CDR3 is TGTGCCTGGAGTCCCGGGGGAGACAGGCCCCAGCATTTT. As protein: CAWSPGGDRPQHF.

The J gene is TRBJ2-2, the V gene TRBV19; 8 nucleotides match TRBD1. V trimming: 5 bases; J trimming: 4 bases; junction bases outside the gene matches: 6. The CDR3 is 15 residues long. Germline V gene data show CDR1 as LNHDA and CDR2 as SQIVND (reference sequence). The CDR3 protein is CASSPDRGGTGELFF. The DNA for the CDR3 is TGTGCCAGTAGTCCCGACAGGGGCGGCACCGGGGAGCTGTTTTTT. Full variable domain (missing parts from reference TRBV19 and TRBJ2-2): DGGITQSPKYLFRKEGQNVTLSCEQNLNHDAMYWYRQDPGQGLRLIYYSQIVNDFQKGDIAEGYSVSREKKESFPLTVTSAQKNPTAFYLCASSPDRGGTGELFFGEGSRLTVL.

The CDR3 nucleotides read TGTGCCAGCTCACCAGCCAGCGACTACGAGCAGTACTTC. It codes for CASSPASDYEQYF. The gene calls are TRBV18 and TRBJ2-7, with D uncertain. V lost 2 bases, J lost 3 bases, and 8 bases lay in between. Germline V lookup: CDR1 KGHSH, CDR2 LQKENI. The CDR3 sequence is 13 residues long.

The CDR3 loop is CASSLSPGNYGYTF. The CDR3 DNA follows: TGCGCCAGCAGCTTGTCACCGGGGAACTATGGCTACACCTTC. The chain couples TRBV5-1 to TRBJ1-2; D gene uncertain. Trimming left V 1 base short and J 2 bases short, with 9 bases between. The germline V gene has CDR1 SGHRS and CDR2 YFSETQ. This CDR3 region has 14 residues. The full variable domain, in which reference TRBV5-1 and TRBJ1-2 provide the parts outside the CDR3, is KAGVTQTPRYLIKTRGQQVTLSCSPISGHRSVSWYQQTPGQGLQFLFEYFSETQRNKGNFPGRFSGRQFSNSRSEMNVSTLELGDSALYLCASSLSPGNYGYTFGSGTRLTVV.

This chain links TRBV5-1 with TRBJ1-2, with a possible D match to TRBD1 (5 bases). Trimming took off 1 base at V and 3 bases at J, with 10 bases between the two ends. The CDR3 is 14 residues long. From germline, CDR1 is SGHRS and CDR2 YFSETQ. The CDR3 protein is CASSLLRGDYGYTF. CDR3 nucleotide sequence: TGCGCCAGCAGCTTGTTGAGGGGTGACTATGGCTACACCTTC.

The chain carries TRBV28 and TRBJ2-7, with D unresolved. This CDR3 has 13 amino acids. Germline CDR1 MDHEN, CDR2 SYDVKM. V was cut by 2 bases and J by 3 bases, with 8 bases left in between. The CDR3 DNA sequence: TGTGCCAGCAGTTTAGATTCTCGCTACGAGCAGTACTTC. It is translated as CASSLDSRYEQYF.

This clonotype appeared once. The V gene is TRBV7-2, the J gene TRBJ1-5; D gene ambiguous. Germline V lookup: CDR1 SGHTA, CDR2 FQGNSA. Trimming left V 4 bases short and J 0 bases short, with 7 bases between. There are 14 residues in the CDR3. CDR3 sequence (DNA): TGTGCCAGCAGCTCACAGAATAGCAATCAGCCCCAGCATTTT. Translating it yields CASSSQNSNQPQHF.

This clonotype occurred once. This chain connects TRBV6-2 or TRBV6-3 to TRBJ2-7; no definite D call. Germline V gene data show CDR1 as MNHEY and CDR2 as SVGEGT. The length of the CDR3 is 14 residues. Trimming removed 6 bases from V and 2 bases from J, with 14 bases in between. The CDR3 spells CASSPLVVTYEQYF. CDR3 in DNA: TGTGCCAGCAGCCCCCTGGTAGTCACCTACGAGCAGTACTTC.

The chain carries TRBV18 and TRBJ2-3; 11 bases align to TRBD2. Germline CDR1 reads KGHSH; CDR2 reads LQKENI. The CDR3 is 18 residues long. With 1 base clipped from V and 0 bases from J, the junction kept 6 bases outside the gene matches. CDR3 amino acids: CASSPLPIAGGSTDTQYF. The CDR3 DNA reads TGTGCCAGCTCACCACTCCCCATAGCGGGGGGGAGCACAGATACGCAGTATTTT.

This clonotype has just one count. The J gene is TRBJ2-3, the V gene TRBV12-3 or TRBV12-4; 7 bases line up with TRBD1. The CDR3 is 15 residues long. V trimming: 5 bases; J trimming: 6 bases; junction bases outside the gene matches: 11. The CDR3, as DNA: TGTGCCAGCAGTCTCCGGGACAGACTCGGGGATACGCAGTATTTT. Protein sequence: CASSLRDRLGDTQYF.

DNA of the CDR3: TGCGCCAGCAGCCAAGTCAGGGCAGGGGTTACCTATGGCTACACCTTC. This sequence encodes CASSQVRAGVTYGYTF. V usage is TRBV4-1 and J usage is TRBJ1-2, with D possibly TRBD1 on 6 matching bases. Per germline, CDR1 MGHRA and CDR2 YSYEKL. Trimming took 1 base from V and 4 from J, leaving 16 bases between them. CDR3 length: 16 amino acids.

The chain links TRBV5-4 to TRBJ1-1; 8 bases map to TRBD1. Looked up from germline, CDR1 is SGHNT and CDR2 is YYREEE (reference sequence). The CDR3 runs 16 residues. With 4 bases clipped from V and 2 bases from J, the junction kept 10 bases outside the gene matches. CDR3 bases: TGTGCCAGCAGCCCAGGGGGCACGTCGGGAAACACTGAAGCTTTCTTT. Its protein is CASSPGGTSGNTEAFF.

The V gene is TRBV12-5, the J gene TRBJ1-1; D not resolved. V was pared by 2 bases and J by 2 bases, with 6 bases between. This CDR3 has 13 residues. CDR1 LGHNT and CDR2 FRNRAP come from the germline V gene. DNA of the CDR3: TGTGCTAGTGGTTTGAAGGTTAACACTGAAGCTTTCTTT. It encodes CASGLKVNTEAFF.

The rearrangement uses TRBV20-1 and TRBJ1-1, with D unclear. CDR3 length: 11 amino acids. Trimming left V 7 bases short and J 13 bases short, with 19 bases between. Germline CDR1 is DFQATT and CDR2 is SNEGSKA (reference sequence). CDR3 nucleotides: TGCAGTGTTTTCACCGGCCGTCGCGATTTCTTT. Residues: CSVFTGRRDFF.

In this sample, this clonotype turned up once. V usage is TRBV28 and J usage is TRBJ1-1, with 7 positions matching TRBD1. The CDR3 totals 14 residues. Germline lookup yields CDR1 MDHEN and CDR2 SYDVKM. V shed 7 bases, J shed 1 base, and the junction held 6 bases outside the gene matches. In DNA form, the CDR3 reads TGTGCCAGCATCCCGGGACAGAGGAACACTGAAGCTTTCTTT. This codes for CASIPGQRNTEAFF.

V gene TRBV18 combines with J gene TRBJ2-3, with no clear D. Germline CDR1 is KGHSH and CDR2 is LQKENI. The CDR3 has 11 residues. The ends were cut back, 3 bases at V and 4 bases at J, with 2 bases in the middle. CDR3 coding DNA: TGTGCCAGCTCACCCTCAGATACGCAGTATTTT. Translation: CASSPSDTQYF.